These 14 T cell receptor beta chains were all obtained from the same sample, sequenced in a study of T cells in Graves' hyperthyroidism and ophthalmopathy (dated by TCRdb to the late 2010s). Preparation of the library involved multiplex PCR. The sample was run on an Illumina HiSeq 2000. Amplification of TCR beta CDR3 regions was carried out from RNA transcripts. The TCR CDR3 was subjected to a first round of RT-PCR using the HTBI primer set and the Qiagen OneStep RT-PCR kit. The raw public reads went through TCRdb reprocessing: fastp at Q25, MiXCR clone calling, in-frame beta chains kept. Under each unique CDR3 protein, matching rows form one entry showing the most common genes and DNA. The sample yields some 600,000 distinct CDR3 sequences; about 43% were counted once. 8% to 8.5% of the sample rests with the top ten. Sequencing used peripheral blood or thyroid tissue (not recorded which). The receptors were sampled from a woman under 30 with Graves' hyperthyroidism. Donor details come from another sample of the same person, matched by shared clones.

The table lists this clonotype with a few counts. CDR3 amino acids: CASSLDRGHGANVLTF. CDR3 coding DNA: TGCGCCAGCAGCTTAGACAGGGGGCACGGGGCCAACGTCCTGACTTTC. V is TRBV5-1 and J is TRBJ2-6; 10 positions match TRBD1. This CDR3 region has 16 residues. V lost 2 bases, J lost 4 bases, and 3 bases stayed unmatched. Germline CDR1 and CDR2: SGHRS and YFSETQ.

This clonotype was counted many times. J is TRBJ1-2 and V is TRBV24-1; D is possibly TRBD1 (6 bases). The germline V gene has CDR1 KGHDR and CDR2 SFDVKD. This CDR3 spans 13 amino acids. The germline V and J ends were trimmed by 6 bases and 6 bases, with 13 bases remaining between them. CDR3 amino acids: CATSLTGEDGYTF. CDR3 bases: TGTGCCACCAGTTTGACAGGAGAGGATGGCTACACCTTC.

This clonotype showed up many times. This chain uses TRBV15 with TRBJ2-5, with D hard to call. This CDR3 spans 14 amino acids. V lost 0 bases and J lost 1, with 6 bases in between. The germline CDR1 and CDR2 sequences are LNHNV and YYDKDF (reference sequence). CDR3 coding DNA: TGTGCCACCAGCAGAGACAGGCTCCAAGAGACCCAGTACTTC. Its translation: CATSRDRLQETQYF.

The V and J genes are TRBV29-1 and TRBJ1-5; 10 nucleotides align to TRBD1. Germline V gene lookup returns CDR1 SQVTM and CDR2 ANQGSEA. Unmatched junction bases numbered 9, after V lost 6 bases and J lost 7 bases. CDR3 length: 14 amino acids. CDR3: CSVSFGQGGQPQHF. CDR3 in DNA: TGCAGCGTGTCTTTCGGACAGGGGGGGCAGCCCCAGCATTTT.

Regarding this clonotype: One end of the junction varies from germline; a read error may be responsible. V and J are TRBV5-1 and TRBJ1-2; possibly TRBD1 for D (5 bases). Germline V gives CDR1 SGHRS, CDR2 YFSETQ. There are 14 residues in the CDR3. The CDR3 coding sequence is TGTGCCAGCAGCTTCTTGGGGCAGAACTATGGCTACACCTTC. Protein product: CASSFLGQNYGYTF. The full variable domain, with the rest looked up from reference TRBV5-1 and TRBJ1-2, is KAGVTQTPRYLIKTRGQQVTLSCSPISGHRSVSWYQQTPGQGLQFLFEYFSETQRNKGNFPGRFSGRQFSNSRSEMNVSTLELGDSALYLCASSFLGQNYGYTFGSGTRLTVV.

This clonotype was seen repeatedly, ten times or more. V usage is TRBV2 and J usage is TRBJ1-6, with D tentatively TRBD1 (5 bases). V was trimmed by 6 bases and J by 14 bases, leaving 11 bases between them. Germline CDR1 reads SNHLY; CDR2 reads FYNNEI. The CDR3 runs to 11 residues. Here the CDR3 DNA reads TGTGCCAGCAGGGGGGGGAAATCCCTCCACTTT. It translates to CASRGGKSLHF.

The J gene is TRBJ1-4, the V gene TRBV10-3, with D perhaps matching TRBD1 (6 bases). V lost 10 bases, J lost 7 bases, and 16 bases lay in between. The CDR3 covers 13 residues. Looked up from germline, CDR1 is ENHRY and CDR2 is SYGVKD. The CDR3 sequence: CASRWGPGEKLFF. The CDR3 nucleotides are TGTGCCAGCAGGTGGGGGCCGGGTGAAAAACTGTTTTTT.

This clonotype was observed many times. V is TRBV7-2 and J is TRBJ1-5; D is possibly TRBD1 (5 bases). The V gene lost 2 bases and the J gene lost 6 bases, with 14 bases spanning the gap. Germline V gene data show CDR1 as SGHTA and CDR2 as FQGNSA. CDR3 size: 15 residues. The CDR3 protein is CASSLSQGGGQPQHF. The CDR3 DNA is TGTGCCAGCAGCTTATCGCAGGGAGGCGGTCAGCCCCAGCATTTT.

The V call is TRBV2, the J call TRBJ1-2; weak D call: TRBD1 (5 bases). The germline gives CDR1 SNHLY, CDR2 FYNNEI. This CDR3 is 15 amino acids long. V lost 1 base and J 4 bases, leaving 13 bases between the germline ends. The CDR3 DNA is TGTGCCAGCAGTGAAGAGGCAGGGCGCTTCTATGGCTACACCTTC. Translated: CASSEEAGRFYGYTF.

The J gene is TRBJ1-1, the V gene TRBV15, with D possibly being TRBD1 (5 bases). The CDR3 extends over 14 amino acids. The V and J ends lost 4 bases and 5 bases respectively, with 14 bases between them. CDR1 is LNHNV, CDR2 YYDKDF, per germline (reference sequence). The CDR3 DNA follows: TGTGCCACCAGCACCGTGGGGCGGGTTACTGAAGCTTTCTTT. Residues: CATSTVGRVTEAFF.

This clonotype was seen more than once but under ten times. The CDR3 region is CASRRQGTSTYEQYF. CDR3 nucleotides: TGTGCCAGCAGGAGACAGGGGACGAGTACCTACGAGCAGTACTTC. The V and J genes are TRBV7-2 and TRBJ2-7, with 8 bases that match TRBD1. Germline loops: CDR1 SGHTA, CDR2 FQGNSA. The CDR3 covers 15 residues. Trimming took 6 bases from V and 2 from J; bases not matched to a gene: 9.

This chain joins TRBV5-1 and TRBJ2-1; TRBD1 aligns across 10 bases. Trimming cost V 4 bases and J 4 bases; bases outside gene matches: 5. This CDR3 region has 15 residues. Germline V gives CDR1 SGHRS, CDR2 YFSETQ. The CDR3: CASSPEGQGYNEQFF. In DNA, the CDR3 is TGCGCCAGCAGCCCAGAGGGACAGGGGTACAATGAGCAGTTCTTC.

Many counts were recorded for this clonotype. The chain uses TRBV7-2 and TRBJ1-3; D gene unclear. The germline CDR1 and CDR2 sequences are SGHTA and FQGNSA. The CDR3 loop spans 13 amino acids. V shed 4 bases and J shed 0 bases, with 4 bases lying between them. The CDR3, as DNA: TGTGCCAGCAGCTGGAGCTCTGGAAACACCATATATTTT. This encodes CASSWSSGNTIYF.

On this clonotype: A much bigger clone sits one base away, suggesting this may be a read error. This chain connects TRBV2 to TRBJ2-5; perhaps TRBD1 as D (5 bases). The CDR3 is 14 amino acids. The V gene lost 0 bases and the J gene lost 7 bases, with 12 bases spanning the gap. CDR1 SNHLY and CDR2 FYNNEI come from the germline V gene. CDR3 nucleotide sequence: TGTGCCAGCAGTGAAGCTAGTCAGGGCCGGACCCAGTACTTC. This encodes CASSEASQGRTQYF. Using reference TRBV2 and TRBJ2-5 for the parts outside the CDR3, the full variable domain is EPEVTQTPSHQVTQMGQEVILRCVPISNHLYFYWYRQILGQKVEFLVSFYNNEISEKSEIFDDQFSVERPDGSNFTLKIRSTKLEDSAMYFCASSEASQGRTQYFGPGTRLLVL.